This T cell receptor beta chain was found in a study of blood T cell repertoires in COVID-19. Study in general: The United States, Italy and Spain were the sources of the acute and convalescent COVID-19 samples. T cells, B-cell-depleted T cells, or PBMCs provided the cDNA or gDNA that served as material.

Only a few counts were recorded for this clone. Germline assignment: CDR1 WSHSY and CDR2 SAAADI. The V gene lost 2 bases and the J gene lost 3 bases, with 11 bases spanning the gap. The CDR3 runs to 15 residues. As originally analysed: Reference gene primer amplification gave estimated nucleated cell counts. Repertoires were generated with immunoSEQ multiplex PCR, while TCRdb's copy carries only in-frame clones and drops some. The V and J calls and clone size are taken from that table; D and trimming were inferred from the DNA. The sample consists of under 350,000 clones, around 88% of them appearing once.

The material sequenced was peripheral blood. The sequence derives from a man between 40 and 49 years old with acute or convalescent COVID-19. The gene calls are TRBV10-2 and TRBJ1-5; D is undetermined. The CDR3 bases are TGCGCCAGCAGTGAGGGCAGGTATTTCAATCAGCCCCAGCATTTT. This translates into CASSEGRYFNQPQHF.